The clone carrying this T cell receptor beta chain showed up just once. This sample was included in a study of OX40 agonist ivuxolimab in advanced cancers. In germline, CDR1 is SEHNR, CDR2 FQNEAQ (reference sequence). The germline V and J ends were trimmed by 4 bases and 7 bases, with 10 bases remaining between them. The CDR3 covers 13 residues. The protocol was immunoSEQ multiplex PCR, while the TCRdb copy is restricted to in-frame clones and leaves out a portion. The sample lists about 82,000 clones; around nine tenths were seen once. This TCR derives from an adult with an advanced solid tumor such as melanoma, head and neck, liver or kidney cancer. The J gene is TRBJ2-2, the V gene TRBV7-9; weak D call: TRBD1 (6 bases). This specimen was CD4+ or CD8+ T cells sorted from blood, taken in a trial of the OX40 agonist ivuxolimab. CDR3 sequence (DNA): TGTGCCAGCAGCTCACAGGGTAACGGGGAGCTGTTTTTT. Its translation: CASSSQGNGELFF.